A selection of T cell receptor beta chains follows, all from one sample in a study of blood T cell repertoires in COVID-19. Sequencing used immunoSEQ multiplex PCR; TCRdb keeps in-frame clones, though not all of them. The sample records around 200,000 clones, approximately 86% being singletons. Sequenced input: peripheral blood. The receptors come from a man in his forties with active or convalescent COVID-19. Each CDR3 is given with its conserved first and last residue. The D gene is left open where the match is weak. The listing skips clone size in some rows; elsewhere it reads once, few, many or a size class.

clone size,D gene,J gene,V gene,CDR3 DNA,CDR3 protein
-,-,TRBJ1-5,TRBV29-1,TGCAGCGTTGACTATCAGCCCCAGCATTTT,CSVDYQPQHF
-,TRBD2,TRBJ2-5,TRBV29-1,TGCAGCGTTGAAAGGATTTTTAGTACTAGCGGAACTCAAGAGACCCAGTACTTC,CSVERIFSTSGTQETQYF
-,-,TRBJ1-3,TRBV28,TGTGCCAGCACGGGTGCCGGAAACACCATATATTTT,CASTGAGNTIYF
once,TRBD2,TRBJ2-2,TRBV4-3,TGCGCCAGCAGCCAATCCGGGGGGGTCACCGGGGAGCTGTTTTTT,CASSQSGGVTGELFF
-,TRBD1,TRBJ2-7,TRBV6-5,TGTGCCAGCAGAGGCCGCGGACAGGGGGCCTACGAGCAGTACTTC,CASRGRGQGAYEQYF
-,TRBD2,TRBJ2-3,TRBV6-5,TGTGCCAGCATGGATAGCGGGGGAGCAGATACGCAGTATTTT,CASMDSGGADTQYF
-,-,TRBJ1-5,TRBV18,TGTGCCAGCTCGCTCCTGACAGAAGTCAATCAGCCCCAGCATTTT,CASSLLTEVNQPQHF
-,-,TRBJ2-3,TRBV28,TGTGCCAGCAGTCCCAGACAGGCTGCCAACACAGATACGCAGTATTTT,CASSPRQAANTDTQYF
once,-,TRBJ2-2,TRBV24-1,TGTGCCACCAGTGATCCTTACCCCAGTACCGGGGAGCTGTTTTTT,CATSDPYPSTGELFF
-,TRBD1,TRBJ1-1,TRBV9,TGTGCCAGCAGTGGTGACAGGGGATATAAGTCTGAAGCTTTCTTT,CASSGDRGYKSEAFF
once,TRBD1,TRBJ2-7,TRBV5-4,TGTGCCAGCGGGACAGGGGGCCACGAGCAGTACTTC,CASGTGGHEQYF
-,-,TRBJ1-2,TRBV29-1,TGCAGCGTTCGGAGGGGGGGGATCGGAGGCTACACCTTC,CSVRRGGIGGYTF
-,-,TRBJ1-3,TRBV10-3,TGTGCCATCAGTGGGCACCACTCTGGAAACACCATATATTTT,CAISGHHSGNTIYF
once,-,TRBJ1-1,TRBV28,TGTGCCAGCAGGGGGCCGGCGGGGACTGAAGCTTTCTTT,CASRGPAGTEAFF
-,TRBD2,TRBJ2-7,TRBV6-5,TGTGCCAGCAGGATCTCTAGCGGGGATAACTACGAGCAGTACTTC,CASRISSGDNYEQYF
-,TRBD2,TRBJ2-2,TRBV27,TGTGCCAGTTCTGGACTAGCGGGGGGGCACGGCACCGGGGAGCTGTTTTTT,CASSGLAGGHGTGELFF
once,TRBD2,TRBJ2-3,TRBV9,TGTGCCAGCAGCGTACCCCTACTAGCGGGGGAACAAGATACGCAGTATTTT,CASSVPLLAGEQDTQYF
-,TRBD1,TRBJ1-6,TRBV29-1,TGCAGCGCAAAACAGGGGGCAGGATCACCCCTCCACTTT,CSAKQGAGSPLHF
-,TRBD2,TRBJ2-1,TRBV24-1,TGTGCCACCAGTGACCCTGGCGGGAGCTCCTACAATGAGCAGTTCTTC,CATSDPGGSSYNEQFF
-,TRBD1,TRBJ2-3,TRBV27,TGTGCCAGCACCCCCGGACAGGGTACAGATACGCAGTATTTT,CASTPGQGTDTQYF
-,TRBD1,TRBJ2-1,TRBV7-6,TGTGCCAGCAGCTTAAGCCCGACAGGGGCTCGGGAGCAGTTCTTC,CASSLSPTGAREQFF
-,-,TRBJ2-5,TRBV2,TGTGCCAGCAGTGGGTTGATTGGTCCAATGCGAGAGACCCAGTACTTC,CASSGLIGPMRETQYF
-,TRBD2,TRBJ2-5,TRBV3-1/TRBV3-2,TGTGCCAGCAGCCAAGATAGGGGTAGCGGGGCCGGCCAAGAGACCCAGTACTTC,CASSQDRGSGAGQETQYF
-,-,TRBJ2-1,TRBV9,TGTGCCAGCAGCGTAGGCGGGGAATCCTACAATAAGCAGTTCTTC,CASSVGGESYNKQFF
-,TRBD1,TRBJ1-6,TRBV5-1,TGCGCCAGCAGCCCGGGACAGAGGGATTCACCCCTCCACTTT,CASSPGQRDSPLHF
-,TRBD1,TRBJ2-1,TRBV10-3,TGTGCCATCAGTGAGGGGACAGGGGGCAATGAGCAGTTCTTC,CAISEGTGGNEQFF
-,-,TRBJ2-1,TRBV4-2,TGTGCCAGCAGCCAAGAGAGGTCCGGGGTTAATGAGCAGTTCTTC,CASSQERSGVNEQFF
-,-,TRBJ2-3,TRBV27,TGTGCCAGCAGTTTATCGTGGGAGTTACGTAATACGCAGTATTTT,CASSLSWELRNTQYF
once,TRBD1,TRBJ1-2,TRBV28,TGTGCCAGCAGTTCCACCACTCTAGGGACAGACCGTTATGGCTACACCTTC,CASSSTTLGTDRYGYTF
-,-,TRBJ2-5,TRBV19,TGTGCCAGTAAGAGTACACCAGGGGCCCAGTACTTC,CASKSTPGAQYF
-,TRBD2,TRBJ2-5,TRBV4-2,TGTGCCAGCAGCCAAAACCTAGCGGGGGGGCAAGAGACCCAGTACTTC,CASSQNLAGGQETQYF
-,-,TRBJ1-2,TRBV28,TGTGCCAGCAGTCAAGGGGGTTCTCGTAACTATGGCTACACCTTC,CASSQGGSRNYGYTF
-,-,TRBJ1-2,TRBV19,TGTGCCAGTAGTATAGACAGTCCTAACTATGGCTACACCTTC,CASSIDSPNYGYTF
-,-,TRBJ1-3,TRBV20-1,TGCAGTGCTAGTTTGGGTCTTGGGGCAACTCTCTCTGGAAACACCATATATTTT,CSASLGLGATLSGNTIYF
few,-,TRBJ2-5,TRBV7-2,TGTGCCAGCAGCTTCTCGGAGACCCAGTACTTC,CASSFSETQYF
-,TRBD2,TRBJ2-7,TRBV2,TGTGCCAGCCGACTAGCCGCCCCCGAGCAGTACTTC,CASRLAAPEQYF
-,-,TRBJ2-2,TRBV6-1,TGTGCCAGCAGTGACAGGGCGGACACCGGGGAGCTGTTTTTT,CASSDRADTGELFF
-,-,TRBJ2-5,TRBV4-2,TGTGCCAGCAGCTTACTCGACAGGACCCAAGAGACCCAGTACTTC,CASSLLDRTQETQYF
-,TRBD2,TRBJ2-7,TRBV6-5,TGTGCCAGCAGTTACGGGCGGGGGACCTACGAGCAGTACTTC,CASSYGRGTYEQYF
-,-,TRBJ2-5,TRBV27,TGTGCCAGCAGGGGGCAGTTGCAAGAGACCCAGTACTTC,CASRGQLQETQYF
-,-,TRBJ1-1,TRBV7-3,TGTGCCAGCAGCTCACAGGGAACCACTGAAGCTTTCTTT,CASSSQGTTEAFF
-,-,TRBJ2-1,TRBV27,TGTGCCAGCAGTCCAAGACAAGGGGGATCCTACAATGAGCAGTTCTTC,CASSPRQGGSYNEQFF
-,-,TRBJ2-5,TRBV6-2/TRBV6-3,TGTGCCAGCAGCTCAGGCAGTCCAGAGACCCAGTACTTC,CASSSGSPETQYF
-,TRBD1,TRBJ1-2,TRBV28,TGTGCCAGCAACGACAGGGATGGCTACACCTTC,CASNDRDGYTF
-,-,TRBJ1-4,TRBV2,TGTGCCAGCAGTGAGAGGGTCGGGGGGGCCGTCGGTAATGAAAAACTGTTTTTT,CASSERVGGAVGNEKLFF
-,-,TRBJ2-1,TRBV7-2,TGTGCCAGCAGCCCCCAGGGGAGCTCCTACAATGAGCAGTTCTTC,CASSPQGSSYNEQFF
-,TRBD1,TRBJ2-7,TRBV6-5,TGTGCCAGCAGTTACTCTAGGACAGGTCCCTACGAGCAGTACTTC,CASSYSRTGPYEQYF
-,TRBD1,TRBJ2-7,TRBV6-5,TGTGCCAGCAGCCGGGACAGGGGCTCCTACGAGCAGTACTTC,CASSRDRGSYEQYF
-,-,TRBJ2-5,TRBV23-1,TGCGCCAGCAGCTATACGGAGGGGAGAGGAGAGACCCAGTACTTC,CASSYTEGRGETQYF